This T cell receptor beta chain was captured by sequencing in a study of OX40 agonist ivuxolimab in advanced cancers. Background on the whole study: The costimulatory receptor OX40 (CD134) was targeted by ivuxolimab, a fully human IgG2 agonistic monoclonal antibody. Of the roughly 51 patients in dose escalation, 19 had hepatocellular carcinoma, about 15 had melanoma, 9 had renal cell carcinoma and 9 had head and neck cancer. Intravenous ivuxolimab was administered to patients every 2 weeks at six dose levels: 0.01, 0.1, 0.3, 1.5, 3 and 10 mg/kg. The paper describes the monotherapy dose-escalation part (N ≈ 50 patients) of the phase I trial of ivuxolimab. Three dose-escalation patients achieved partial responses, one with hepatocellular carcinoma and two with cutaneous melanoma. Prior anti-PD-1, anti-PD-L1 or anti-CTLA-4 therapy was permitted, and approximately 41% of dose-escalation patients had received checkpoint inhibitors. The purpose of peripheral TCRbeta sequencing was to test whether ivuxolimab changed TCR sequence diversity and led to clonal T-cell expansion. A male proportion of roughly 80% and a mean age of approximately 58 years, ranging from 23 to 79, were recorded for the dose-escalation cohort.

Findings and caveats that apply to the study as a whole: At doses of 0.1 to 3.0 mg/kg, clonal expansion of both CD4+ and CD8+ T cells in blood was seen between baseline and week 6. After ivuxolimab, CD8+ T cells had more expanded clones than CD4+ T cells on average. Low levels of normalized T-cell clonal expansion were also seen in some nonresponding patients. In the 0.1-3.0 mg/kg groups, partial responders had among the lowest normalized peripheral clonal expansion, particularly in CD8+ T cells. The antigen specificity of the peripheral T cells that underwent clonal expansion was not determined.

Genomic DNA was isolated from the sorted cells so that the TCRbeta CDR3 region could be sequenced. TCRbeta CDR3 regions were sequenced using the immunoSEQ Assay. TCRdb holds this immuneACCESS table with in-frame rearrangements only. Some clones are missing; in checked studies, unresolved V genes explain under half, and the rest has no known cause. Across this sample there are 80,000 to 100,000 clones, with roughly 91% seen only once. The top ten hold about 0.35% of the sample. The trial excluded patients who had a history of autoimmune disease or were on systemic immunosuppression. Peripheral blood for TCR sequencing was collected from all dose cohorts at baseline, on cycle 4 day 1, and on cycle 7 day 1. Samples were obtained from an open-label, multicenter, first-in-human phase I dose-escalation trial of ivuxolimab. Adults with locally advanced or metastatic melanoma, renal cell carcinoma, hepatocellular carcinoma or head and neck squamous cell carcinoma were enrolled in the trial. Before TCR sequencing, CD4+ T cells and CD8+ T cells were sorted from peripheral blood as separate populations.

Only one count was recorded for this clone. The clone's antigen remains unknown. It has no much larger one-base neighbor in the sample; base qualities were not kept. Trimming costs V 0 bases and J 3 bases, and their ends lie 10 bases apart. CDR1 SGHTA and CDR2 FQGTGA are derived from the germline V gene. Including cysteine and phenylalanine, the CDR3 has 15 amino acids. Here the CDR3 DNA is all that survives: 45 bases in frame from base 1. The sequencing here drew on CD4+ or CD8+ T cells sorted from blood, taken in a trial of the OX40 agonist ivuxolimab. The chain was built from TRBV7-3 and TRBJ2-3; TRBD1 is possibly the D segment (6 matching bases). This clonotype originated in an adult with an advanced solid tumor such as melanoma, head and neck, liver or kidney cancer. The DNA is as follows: TGTGCCAGCAGCTTAACTCGGACAGAAACAGATACGCAGTATTTT. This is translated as CASSLTRTETDTQYF.